These 8 T cell receptor beta chains were all obtained from the same sample, sequenced in a study of blood T cell repertoires in COVID-19. The protocol was immunoSEQ multiplex PCR, while the TCRdb copy is restricted to in-frame clones and leaves out a portion. The sample shows about 240,000 clones, approximately 78% of them seen only once. The sequenced sample consisted of peripheral blood. All receptors derive from a woman aged 60 to 75 with active or convalescent COVID-19.

The V and J genes are TRBV5-1 and TRBJ1-2, with no clear D. CDR1 SGHRS and CDR2 YFSETQ come from the germline V gene. The CDR3 covers 15 residues. Trimming took 0 bases from V and 2 from J, leaving 11 bases between them. The CDR3 sequence is CASSLGLTENYGYTF. In DNA, the CDR3 is TGCGCCAGCAGCTTGGGTCTGACGGAGAACTATGGCTACACCTTC.

The chain carries TRBV14 and TRBJ1-2; D perhaps matches TRBD1 (5 bases). The V end was cut by 3 bases, the J end by 4 bases, with 15 bases between. The germline V gene has CDR1 SGHDN and CDR2 FVKESK. CDR3 length: 15 residues. CDR3 region: CASSQRRGDFYGYTF. The CDR3 DNA reads TGTGCCAGCAGCCAGCGGCGGGGGGACTTCTATGGCTACACCTTC.

This clone was detected a few times. J is TRBJ1-2 and V is TRBV29-1, with a tentative D call TRBD1 (5 bases). The CDR3 sequence is 14 residues long. Trimming took off 5 bases at V and 1 base at J, with 14 bases between the two ends. Germline lookup yields CDR1 SQVTM and CDR2 ANQGSEA. The CDR3 DNA is TGCAGCGTTCAGCAGGGAGGTGGTAACTATGGCTACACCTTC. It translates to CSVQQGGGNYGYTF.

The genes are TRBV6-6 and TRBJ1-6; TRBD1 might be the D (5 bases). Trimming stripped 2 bases from V and 7 bases from J, with 9 bases between. Germline V gives CDR1 MNHNY, CDR2 SVGAGI (reference sequence). The CDR3 covers 14 residues. The CDR3 DNA reads as TGTGCCAGCAGTTACGCCAGGGAAAATTCACCCCTCCACTTT. Its protein product is CASSYARENSPLHF.

The chain joins TRBV6-1 to TRBJ1-1; 7 bases map to TRBD1. Trimming at V came to 0 bases and at J to 1 base, leaving 5 bases not matched to a gene. In germline, CDR1 is MNHNS, CDR2 SASEGT. CDR3 length: 16 residues. CDR3 sequence: CASSEALDRTNTEAFF. For the CDR3, the DNA is TGTGCCAGCAGTGAAGCTTTGGACAGGACGAACACTGAAGCTTTCTTT.

This chain joins TRBV7-9 and TRBJ1-6; D possibly corresponds to TRBD1 (5 bases). V was trimmed by 3 bases and J by 9 bases, leaving 9 bases between them. This CDR3 is built from 13 residues. Germline CDR1 reads SEHNR; CDR2 reads FQNEAQ (reference sequence). CDR3 sequence (DNA): TGTGCCAGCAGCTTTTTTGGGGCTTCACCCCTCCACTTT. Encoded protein: CASSFFGASPLHF.

The chain has TRBV12-1 and TRBJ2-7; the DNA was not compared with TRBD1, the D call given in the table. TRBV12-1 is described as a pseudogene. This CDR3 is built from 14 residues. CDR3 in DNA: TGTGCTAGCTACGGGACAGGGAATCCCTACGAGCAGTACTTC. Residues: CASYGTGNPYEQYF.

The chain is built from TRBV30 and TRBJ2-6, with D possibly matching TRBD2 (5 bases). The length of the CDR3 is 15 residues. Trimming took 2 bases from V and 4 from J, leaving 12 bases between them. Germline V gene lookup returns CDR1 GTSNPN and CDR2 SVGIG (reference sequence). CDR3 DNA sequence: TGTGCCTGGAGTAGTCGCGGGTCCGGGGCCAACGTCCTGACTTTC. Its protein is CAWSSRGSGANVLTF.